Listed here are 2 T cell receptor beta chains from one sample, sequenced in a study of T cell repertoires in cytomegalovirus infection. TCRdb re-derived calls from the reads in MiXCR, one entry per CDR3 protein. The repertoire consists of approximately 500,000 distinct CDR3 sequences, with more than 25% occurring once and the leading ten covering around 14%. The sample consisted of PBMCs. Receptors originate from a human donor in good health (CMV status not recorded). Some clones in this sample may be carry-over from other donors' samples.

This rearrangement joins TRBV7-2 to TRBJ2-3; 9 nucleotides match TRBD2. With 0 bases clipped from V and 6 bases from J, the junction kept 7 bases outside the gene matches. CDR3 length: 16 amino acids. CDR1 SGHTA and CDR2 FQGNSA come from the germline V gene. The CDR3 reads CASSLAWTSAGDTQYF. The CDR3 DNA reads TGTGCCAGCAGCTTAGCTTGGACTAGCGCAGGGGATACGCAGTATTTT. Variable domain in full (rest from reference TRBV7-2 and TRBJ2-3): GAGVSQSPSNKVTEKGKDVELRCDPISGHTALYWYRQSLGQGLEFLIYFQGNSAPDKSGLPSDRFSAERTGGSVSTLTIQRTQQEDSAVYLCASSLAWTSAGDTQYFGPGTRLTVL.

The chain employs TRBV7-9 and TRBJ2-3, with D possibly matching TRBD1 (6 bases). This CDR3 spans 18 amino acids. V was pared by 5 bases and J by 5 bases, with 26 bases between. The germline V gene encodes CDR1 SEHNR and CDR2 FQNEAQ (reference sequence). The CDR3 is CASSQRGSGSDGQDTQYF. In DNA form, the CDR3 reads TGTGCCAGCAGCCAAAGGGGGAGTGGTTCGGATGGGCAAGATACGCAGTATTTT.